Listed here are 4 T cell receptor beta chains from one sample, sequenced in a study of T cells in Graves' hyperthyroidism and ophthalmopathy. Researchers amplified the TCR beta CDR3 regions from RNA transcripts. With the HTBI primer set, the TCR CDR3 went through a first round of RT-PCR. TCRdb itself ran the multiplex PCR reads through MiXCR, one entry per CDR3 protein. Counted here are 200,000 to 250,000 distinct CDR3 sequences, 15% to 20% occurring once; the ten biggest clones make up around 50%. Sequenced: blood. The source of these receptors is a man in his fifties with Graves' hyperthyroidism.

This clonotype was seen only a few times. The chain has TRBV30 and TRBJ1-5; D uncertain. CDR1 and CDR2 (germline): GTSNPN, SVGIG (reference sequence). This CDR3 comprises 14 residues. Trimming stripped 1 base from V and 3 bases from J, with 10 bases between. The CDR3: CAWSARLNNQPQHF. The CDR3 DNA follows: TGTGCCTGGAGTGCCCGGTTAAACAATCAGCCCCAGCATTTT.

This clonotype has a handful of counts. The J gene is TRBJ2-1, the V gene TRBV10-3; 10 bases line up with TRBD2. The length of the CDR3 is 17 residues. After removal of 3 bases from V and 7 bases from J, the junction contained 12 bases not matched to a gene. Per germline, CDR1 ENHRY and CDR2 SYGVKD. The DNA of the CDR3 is TGTGCCATCAGTGACCCGACAGCGGGAGGGCCTGGTAATGAGCAGTTCTTC. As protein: CAISDPTAGGPGNEQFF.

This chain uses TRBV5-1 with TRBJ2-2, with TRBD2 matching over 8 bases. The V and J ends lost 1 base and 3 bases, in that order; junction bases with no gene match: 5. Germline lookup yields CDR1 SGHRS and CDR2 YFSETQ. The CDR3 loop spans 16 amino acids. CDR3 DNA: TGCGCCAGCAGCTTGCGGGGAGCGGGGGACACCGGGGAGCTGTTTTTT. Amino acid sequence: CASSLRGAGDTGELFF.

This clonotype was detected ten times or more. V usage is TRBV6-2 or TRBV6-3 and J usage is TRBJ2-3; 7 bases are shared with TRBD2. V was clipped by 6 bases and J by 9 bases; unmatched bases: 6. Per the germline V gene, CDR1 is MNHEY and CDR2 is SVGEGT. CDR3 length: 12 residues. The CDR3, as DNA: TGTGCCAGCAGCCCCCTGGGAGGGACGCAGTATTTT. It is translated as CASSPLGGTQYF.